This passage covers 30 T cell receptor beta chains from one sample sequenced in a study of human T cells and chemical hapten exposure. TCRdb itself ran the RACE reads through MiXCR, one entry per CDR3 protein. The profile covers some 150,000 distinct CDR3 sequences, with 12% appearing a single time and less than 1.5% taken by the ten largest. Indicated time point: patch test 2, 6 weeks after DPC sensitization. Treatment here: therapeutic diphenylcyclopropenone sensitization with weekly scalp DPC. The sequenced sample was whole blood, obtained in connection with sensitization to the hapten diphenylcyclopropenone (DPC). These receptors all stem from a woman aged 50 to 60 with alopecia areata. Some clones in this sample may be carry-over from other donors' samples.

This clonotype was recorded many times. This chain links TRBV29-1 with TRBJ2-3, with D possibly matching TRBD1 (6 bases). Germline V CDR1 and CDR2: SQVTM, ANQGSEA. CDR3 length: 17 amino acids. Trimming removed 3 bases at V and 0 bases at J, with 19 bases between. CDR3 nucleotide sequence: TGCAGCGTTGACGACCTTACAGGGTCTCGGAGCACAGATACGCAGTATTTT. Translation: CSVDDLTGSRSTDTQYF.

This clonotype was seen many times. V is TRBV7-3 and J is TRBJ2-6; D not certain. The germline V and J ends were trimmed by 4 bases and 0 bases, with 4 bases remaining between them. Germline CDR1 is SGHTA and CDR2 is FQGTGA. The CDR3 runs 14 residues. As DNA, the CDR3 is TGTGCCAGCAGCTCGGACTCTGGGGCCAACGTCCTGACTTTC. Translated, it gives CASSSDSGANVLTF.

CDR3 sequence reads: CASSPGTVPGNTIYF. CDR3 bases: TGTGCCAGCAGTCCCGGGACAGTTCCTGGAAACACCATATATTTT. V usage is TRBV27 and J usage is TRBJ1-3; TRBD1 matches at 7 bases. Losses at the gene ends were 5 bases for V and 2 bases for J; bases not matched to a gene: 6. This CDR3 comprises 15 residues. The germline V gene has CDR1 MNHEY and CDR2 SMNVEV (reference sequence).

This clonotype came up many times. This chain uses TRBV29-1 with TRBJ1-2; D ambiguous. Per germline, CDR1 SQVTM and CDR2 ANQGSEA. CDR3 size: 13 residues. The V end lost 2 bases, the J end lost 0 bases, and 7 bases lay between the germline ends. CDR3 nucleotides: TGCAGCGTTGAACAGGATACTAACTATGGCTACACCTTC. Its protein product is CSVEQDTNYGYTF. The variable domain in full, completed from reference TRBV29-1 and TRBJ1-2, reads SAVISQKPSRDICQRGTSLTIQCQVDSQVTMMFWYRQQPGQSLTLIATANQGSEATYESGFVIDKFPISRPNLTFSTLTVSNMSPEDSSIYLCSVEQDTNYGYTFGSGTRLTVV.

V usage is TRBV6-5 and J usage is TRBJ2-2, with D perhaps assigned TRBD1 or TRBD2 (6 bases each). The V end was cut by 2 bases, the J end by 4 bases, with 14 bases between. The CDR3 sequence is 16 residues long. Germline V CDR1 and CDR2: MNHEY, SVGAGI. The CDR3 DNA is TGTGCCAGCAGTTACGGGGGCGGGATCGGCACCGGGGAGCTGTTTTTT. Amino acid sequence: CASSYGGGIGTGELFF.

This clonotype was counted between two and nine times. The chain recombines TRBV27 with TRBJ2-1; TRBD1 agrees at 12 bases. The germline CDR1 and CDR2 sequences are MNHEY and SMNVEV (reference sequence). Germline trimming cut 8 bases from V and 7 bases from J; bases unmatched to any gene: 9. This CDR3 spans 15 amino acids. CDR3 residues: CASCIRGQGANEQFF. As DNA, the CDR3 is TGTGCCAGCTGCATCAGGGGACAGGGGGCAAATGAGCAGTTCTTC.

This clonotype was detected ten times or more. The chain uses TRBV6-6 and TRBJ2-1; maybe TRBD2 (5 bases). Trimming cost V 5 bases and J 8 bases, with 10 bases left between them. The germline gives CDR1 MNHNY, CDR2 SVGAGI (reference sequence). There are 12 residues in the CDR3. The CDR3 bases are TGTGCCAGCAGTAGGGCCGGGGATGAGCAGTTCTTC. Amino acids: CASSRAGDEQFF.

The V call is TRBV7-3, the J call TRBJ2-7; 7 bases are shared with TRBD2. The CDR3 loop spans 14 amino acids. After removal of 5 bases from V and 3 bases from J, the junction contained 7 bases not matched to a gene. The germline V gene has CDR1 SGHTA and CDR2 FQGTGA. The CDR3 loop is CASSPEPGGYEQYF. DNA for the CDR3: TGTGCCAGCAGCCCTGAGCCGGGAGGCTACGAGCAGTACTTC.

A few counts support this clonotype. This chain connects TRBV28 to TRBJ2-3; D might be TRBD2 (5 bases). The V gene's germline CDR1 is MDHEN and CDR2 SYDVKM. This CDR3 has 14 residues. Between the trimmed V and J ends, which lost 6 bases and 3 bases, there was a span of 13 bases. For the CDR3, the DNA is TGTGCCAGCAGGCCTCCACTAGGTACAGATACGCAGTATTTT. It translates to CASRPPLGTDTQYF.

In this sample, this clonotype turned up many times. CDR3 coding DNA: TGCGCCAGCAGCTCCTTAGGGGGGGATGACAATGAGCAGTTCTTC. The encoded protein is CASSSLGGDDNEQFF. This chain uses TRBV5-1 with TRBJ2-1; possible D gene TRBD2, 7 bases. Germline CDR1 is SGHRS and CDR2 is YFSETQ. V lost 3 bases to trimming and J lost 5 bases, with 15 bases between them. This CDR3 spans 15 amino acids.

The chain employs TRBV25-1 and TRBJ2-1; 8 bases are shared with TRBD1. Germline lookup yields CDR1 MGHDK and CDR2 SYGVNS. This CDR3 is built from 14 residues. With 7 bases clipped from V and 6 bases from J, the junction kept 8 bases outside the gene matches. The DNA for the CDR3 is TGTGCCAGCACAGGGGGCAGGGGGCTCAATGAGCAGTTCTTC. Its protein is CASTGGRGLNEQFF.

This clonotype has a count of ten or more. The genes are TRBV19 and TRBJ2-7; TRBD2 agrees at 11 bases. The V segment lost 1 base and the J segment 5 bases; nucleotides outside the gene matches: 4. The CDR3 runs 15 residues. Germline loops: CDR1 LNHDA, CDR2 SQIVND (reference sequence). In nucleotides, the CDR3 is TGTGCCAGTAGTATAGCTAGCGGGAGGAGCGACGAGCAGTACTTC. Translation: CASSIASGRSDEQYF. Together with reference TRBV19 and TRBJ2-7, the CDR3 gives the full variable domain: DGGITQSPKYLFRKEGQNVTLSCEQNLNHDAMYWYRQDPGQGLRLIYYSQIVNDFQKGDIAEGYSVSREKKESFPLTVTSAQKNPTAFYLCASSIASGRSDEQYFGPGTRLTVT.

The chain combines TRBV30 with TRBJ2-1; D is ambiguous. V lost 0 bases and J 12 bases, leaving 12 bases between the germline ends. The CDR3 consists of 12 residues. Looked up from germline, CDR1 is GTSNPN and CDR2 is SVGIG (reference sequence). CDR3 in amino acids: CAWSVESSGQFF. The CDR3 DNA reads TGTGCCTGGAGTGTAGAGTCTAGTGGGCAGTTCTTC.

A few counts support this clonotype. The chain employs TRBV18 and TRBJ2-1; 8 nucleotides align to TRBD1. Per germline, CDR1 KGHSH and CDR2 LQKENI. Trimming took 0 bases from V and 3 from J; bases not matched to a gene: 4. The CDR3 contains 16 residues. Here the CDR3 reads CASSPPSGQVYNEQFF. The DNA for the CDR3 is TGTGCCAGCTCACCACCGTCGGGACAGGTCTACAATGAGCAGTTCTTC.

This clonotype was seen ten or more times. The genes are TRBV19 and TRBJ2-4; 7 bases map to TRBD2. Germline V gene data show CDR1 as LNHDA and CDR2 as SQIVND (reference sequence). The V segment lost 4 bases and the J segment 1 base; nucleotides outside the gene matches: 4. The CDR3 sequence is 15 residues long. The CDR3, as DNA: TGTGCCAGTAGTACCGGACTAGGGGCCAAAAACATTCAGTACTTC. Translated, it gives CASSTGLGAKNIQYF. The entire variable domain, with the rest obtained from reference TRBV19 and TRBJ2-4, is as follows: DGGITQSPKYLFRKEGQNVTLSCEQNLNHDAMYWYRQDPGQGLRLIYYSQIVNDFQKGDIAEGYSVSREKKESFPLTVTSAQKNPTAFYLCASSTGLGAKNIQYFGAGTRLSVL.

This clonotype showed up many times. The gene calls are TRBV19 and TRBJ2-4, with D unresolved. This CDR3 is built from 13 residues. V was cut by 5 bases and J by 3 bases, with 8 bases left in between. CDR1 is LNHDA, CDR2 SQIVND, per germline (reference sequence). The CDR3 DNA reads TGTGCCAGTAGTGGACCGGACAAAAACATTCAGTACTTC. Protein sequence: CASSGPDKNIQYF.

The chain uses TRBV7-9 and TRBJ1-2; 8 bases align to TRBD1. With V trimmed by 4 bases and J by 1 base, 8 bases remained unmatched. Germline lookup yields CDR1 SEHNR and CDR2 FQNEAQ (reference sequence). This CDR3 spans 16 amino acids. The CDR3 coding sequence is TGTGCCAGCAGCTCGCTGACAGGGGAGGGTAACTATGGCTACACCTTC. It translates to CASSSLTGEGNYGYTF.

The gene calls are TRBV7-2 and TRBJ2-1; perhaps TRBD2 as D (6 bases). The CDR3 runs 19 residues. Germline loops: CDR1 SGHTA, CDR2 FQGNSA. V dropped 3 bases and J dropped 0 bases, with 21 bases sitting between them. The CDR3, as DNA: TGTGCCAGCAGCTTCTTCGCCGTAACGCTAGCGCCCTCCTACAATGAGCAGTTCTTC. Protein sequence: CASSFFAVTLAPSYNEQFF.

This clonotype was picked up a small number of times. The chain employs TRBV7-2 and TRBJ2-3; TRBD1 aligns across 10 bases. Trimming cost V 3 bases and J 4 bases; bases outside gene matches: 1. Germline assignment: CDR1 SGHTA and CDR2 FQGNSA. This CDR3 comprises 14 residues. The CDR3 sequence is CASSFDRGPDTQYF. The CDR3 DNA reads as TGTGCCAGCAGCTTCGACAGGGGGCCAGATACGCAGTATTTT.

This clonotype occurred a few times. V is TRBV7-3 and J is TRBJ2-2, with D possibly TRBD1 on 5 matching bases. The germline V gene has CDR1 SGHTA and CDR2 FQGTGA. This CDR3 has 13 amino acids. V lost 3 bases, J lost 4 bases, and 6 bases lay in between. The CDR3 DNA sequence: TGTGCCAGCAGCTTCAGGGCCACCGGGGAGCTGTTTTTT. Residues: CASSFRATGELFF.

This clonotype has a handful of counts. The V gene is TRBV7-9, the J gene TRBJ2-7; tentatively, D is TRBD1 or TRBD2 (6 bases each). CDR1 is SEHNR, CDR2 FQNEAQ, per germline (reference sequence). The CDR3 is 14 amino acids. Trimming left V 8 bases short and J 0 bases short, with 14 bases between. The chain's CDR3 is CASGKGGSSYEQYF. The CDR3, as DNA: TGTGCCAGCGGAAAGGGGGGAAGCTCCTACGAGCAGTACTTC.

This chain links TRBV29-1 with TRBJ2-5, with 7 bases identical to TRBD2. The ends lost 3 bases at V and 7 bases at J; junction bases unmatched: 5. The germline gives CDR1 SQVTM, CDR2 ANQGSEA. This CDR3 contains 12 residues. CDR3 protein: CSVDKREGTQYF. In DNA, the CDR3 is TGCAGCGTTGACAAGCGGGAAGGGACCCAGTACTTC.

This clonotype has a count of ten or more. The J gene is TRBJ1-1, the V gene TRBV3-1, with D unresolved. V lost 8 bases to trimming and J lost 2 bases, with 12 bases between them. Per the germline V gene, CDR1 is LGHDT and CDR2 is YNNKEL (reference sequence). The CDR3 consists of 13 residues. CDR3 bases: TGTGCCAGCGGCCGGTCCGTCAACACTGAAGCTTTCTTT. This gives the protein CASGRSVNTEAFF.

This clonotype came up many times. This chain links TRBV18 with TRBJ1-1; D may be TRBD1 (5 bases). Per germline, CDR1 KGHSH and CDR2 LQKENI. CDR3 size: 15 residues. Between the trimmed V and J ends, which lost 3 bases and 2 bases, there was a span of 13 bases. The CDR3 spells CASSPAQASNTEAFF. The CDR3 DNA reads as TGTGCCAGCTCACCTGCACAGGCCTCAAACACTGAAGCTTTCTTT.

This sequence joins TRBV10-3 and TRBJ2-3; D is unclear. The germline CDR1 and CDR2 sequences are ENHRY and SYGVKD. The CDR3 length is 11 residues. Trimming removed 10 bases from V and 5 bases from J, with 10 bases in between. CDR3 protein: CATWRQDTQYF. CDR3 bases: TGTGCCACCTGGAGACAAGATACGCAGTATTTT.

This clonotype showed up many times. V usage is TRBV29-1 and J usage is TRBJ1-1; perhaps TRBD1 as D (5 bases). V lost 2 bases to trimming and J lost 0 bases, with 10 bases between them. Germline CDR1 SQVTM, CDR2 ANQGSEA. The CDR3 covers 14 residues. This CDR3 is CSVEFAGLNTEAFF. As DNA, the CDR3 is TGCAGCGTTGAATTCGCAGGGTTGAACACTGAAGCTTTCTTT. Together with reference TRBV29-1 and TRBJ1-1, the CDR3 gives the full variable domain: SAVISQKPSRDICQRGTSLTIQCQVDSQVTMMFWYRQQPGQSLTLIATANQGSEATYESGFVIDKFPISRPNLTFSTLTVSNMSPEDSSIYLCSVEFAGLNTEAFFGQGTRLTVV.

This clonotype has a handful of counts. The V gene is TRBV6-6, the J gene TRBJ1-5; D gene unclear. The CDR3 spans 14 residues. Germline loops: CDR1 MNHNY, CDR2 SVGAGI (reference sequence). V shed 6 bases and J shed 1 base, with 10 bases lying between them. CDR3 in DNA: TGTGCCAGCAGGGCGACGGGGAGCAATCAGCCCCAGCATTTT. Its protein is CASRATGSNQPQHF.

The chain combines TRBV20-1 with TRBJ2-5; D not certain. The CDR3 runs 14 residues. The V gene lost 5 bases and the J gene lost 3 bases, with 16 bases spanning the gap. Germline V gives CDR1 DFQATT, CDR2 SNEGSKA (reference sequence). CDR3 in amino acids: CSAHLVVRKETQYF. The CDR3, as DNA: TGCAGTGCTCACTTAGTGGTGCGGAAAGAGACCCAGTACTTC.

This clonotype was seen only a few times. The CDR3 here is CASSYTTGTNEKLFF. In DNA form, the CDR3 reads TGTGCCAGCAGTTACACGACAGGGACTAATGAAAAACTGTTTTTT. The rearrangement links TRBV6-5 to TRBJ1-4; 7 bases agree with TRBD1. Germline V gives CDR1 MNHEY, CDR2 SVGAGI. The CDR3 contains 15 residues. Trimming removed 2 bases from V and 2 bases from J; junction bases left unmatched: 2.

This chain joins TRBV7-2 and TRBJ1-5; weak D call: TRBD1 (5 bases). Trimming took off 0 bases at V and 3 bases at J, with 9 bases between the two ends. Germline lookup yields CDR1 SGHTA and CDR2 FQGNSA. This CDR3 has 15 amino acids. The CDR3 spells CASSLAGENNQPQHF. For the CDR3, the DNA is TGTGCCAGCAGCTTAGCAGGGGAGAACAATCAGCCCCAGCATTTT.